One and the same sample provided the 6 T cell receptor beta chains below, sequenced in a study of PD-1 blockade in classical Hodgkin lymphoma. The time point: cycle 4 day 1 (C4D1), after 5 to 7 weeks of nivolumab. In every patient, relapse followed autologous stem cell transplantation, while exposure to brentuximab vedotin differed. Libraries were prepared by immunoSEQ multiplex PCR; TCRdb keeps only in-frame clonotypes and omits some of them. The repertoire holds tens of thousands of clones, with 78% as singletons. This sample comprised peripheral blood mononuclear cells (PBMCs), obtained before the fourth cycle of nivolumab. The source of these receptors is a human donor with classical Hodgkin lymphoma.

The chain carries TRBV19 and TRBJ1-5, with a tentative D call TRBD1 (6 bases). The CDR3 covers 14 residues. The V end lost 4 bases, the J end lost 5 bases, and 12 bases lay between the germline ends. Germline CDR1 LNHDA, CDR2 SQIVND (reference sequence). The CDR3 DNA reads TGTGCCAGTAGTAACTACAGGGAGGATCAGCCCCAGCATTTT. The encoded protein is CASSNYREDQPQHF.

J is TRBJ2-5 and V is TRBV6-5, with D possibly TRBD2 on 5 matching bases. Germline lookup yields CDR1 MNHEY and CDR2 SVGAGI. This CDR3 is built from 12 residues. Trimming shortened V by 2 bases and J by 7 bases, and 8 bases separated the two germline ends. CDR3 amino acids: CASSYAEGTQYF. The CDR3 nucleotides read TGTGCCAGCAGTTACGCAGAGGGGACCCAGTACTTC.

CDR3 coding DNA: TGTGCCAGCAGTTACTCGGGACAGGGAAGCTCCTACGAGCAGTACTTC. Protein: CASSYSGQGSSYEQYF. This sequence joins TRBV6-6 and TRBJ2-7; TRBD1 agrees at 9 bases. The CDR3 totals 16 residues. The germline V gene encodes CDR1 MNHNY and CDR2 SVGAGI (reference sequence). With V trimmed by 0 bases and J by 0 bases, 3 bases remained unmatched.

This clone was seen more than once but under ten times. The V call is TRBV7-3, the J call TRBJ2-2; 9 bases align to TRBD2. Germline loops: CDR1 SGHTA, CDR2 FQGTGA. The CDR3 length is 15 residues. J was trimmed by 3 bases and V by 3 bases; bases with no gene match: 2. The CDR3 here is CASSLSGRHTGELFF. As DNA, the CDR3 is TGTGCCAGCAGCTTGAGCGGGAGGCACACCGGGGAGCTGTTTTTT.

V usage is TRBV7-6 and J usage is TRBJ2-5, with 10 bases matching TRBD2. Trimming took 1 base from V and 5 from J; bases not matched to a gene: 7. This CDR3 spans 16 amino acids. The germline gives CDR1 SGHVS, CDR2 FNYEAQ. This chain's CDR3 is CASSLVPSGSRETQYF. The CDR3 nucleotides are TGTGCCAGCAGCTTAGTACCTAGCGGGAGCCGCGAGACCCAGTACTTC.

The rearrangement joins TRBV7-2 to TRBJ2-1, with D tentatively TRBD2 (6 bases). The germline V gene has CDR1 SGHTA and CDR2 FQGNSA. V lost 5 bases, J lost 8 bases, and 16 bases lay in between. This CDR3 is built from 14 residues. The CDR3 loop reads CASSTRLGGDEQFF. In DNA, the CDR3 is TGTGCCAGCAGCACCAGACTAGGAGGGGATGAGCAGTTCTTC.